One sample yielded the 22 T cell receptor beta chains listed below, sequenced in a study of vaccination effects on CD4 cells after COVID-19. For these TCRs, the target antigens are not known. The method was immunoSEQ multiplex PCR; TCRdb's version includes in-frame clones alone and lacks a portion of them. The sample yields tens of thousands of clones, about 81% seen once. Before sequencing, viral peptide pools were used by the ViraFEST assay to expand antigen-specific CD4+ T cells. When roughly eleven days of culture had elapsed, CD4+ T cells were isolated. PCR showed that the person got SARS-CoV-2 infection at some point between March and December 2020. Material: CD4+ T cells from PBMCs cultured with a peptide pool, obtained before COVID-19 vaccination. These receptor sequences come from a human donor who had a prior SARS-CoV-2 infection.

The J gene is TRBJ2-7, the V gene TRBV7-8, with D possibly matching TRBD1 (5 bases). Trimming removed 0 bases at V and 3 bases at J, with 12 bases between. Per germline, CDR1 SGHVS and CDR2 FQNEAQ. The CDR3 consists of 15 residues. The CDR3 nucleotides read TGTGCCAGCAGCTTAGCCGCTCGAAGGGGCTACGAGCAGTACTTC. Encoded protein: CASSLAARRGYEQYF.

The chain joins TRBV7-3 to TRBJ2-5; the D call may be TRBD1 or TRBD2 (5 bases each). The germline V gene has CDR1 SGHTA and CDR2 FQGTGA. The germline V and J ends were trimmed by 1 base and 4 bases, with 7 bases remaining between them. The CDR3 is 13 residues long. The CDR3 nucleotides read TGTGCCAGCAGCTTAAATGGGGGAGAGACCCAGTACTTC. This gives the protein CASSLNGGETQYF.

This chain joins TRBV7-9 and TRBJ1-3; no definite D call. With 1 base removed from V and 2 bases from J, the gap between germline ends came to 12 bases. From germline, CDR1 is SEHNR and CDR2 FQNEAQ (reference sequence). CDR3 length equals 16 residues. The DNA for the CDR3 is TGTGCCAGCAGCTTAGTGAAGGGCACGGCTGGAAACACCATATATTTT. This translates into CASSLVKGTAGNTIYF.

The chain recombines TRBV7-9 with TRBJ1-4; D unresolved. Germline CDR1 and CDR2: SEHNR and FQNEAQ (reference sequence). The V gene lost 5 bases and the J gene lost 0 bases, with 7 bases spanning the gap. This CDR3 has 14 amino acids. The CDR3, as DNA: TGTGCCAGCAGCGCGCCTCCAACTAATGAAAAACTGTTTTTT. It codes for CASSAPPTNEKLFF.

The chain joins TRBV6-6 to TRBJ1-1; D is uncertain. Trimming took off 8 bases at V and 5 bases at J, with 12 bases between the two ends. Germline V gene lookup returns CDR1 MNHNY and CDR2 SVGAGI (reference sequence). CDR3 length equals 12 residues. The CDR3 is CASLTDATEAFF. CDR3 sequence (DNA): TGTGCCAGCCTTACAGATGCAACTGAAGCTTTCTTT.

CDR3 DNA sequence: TGTGCCAGCAGCCGGGGACTAGCGAGAGACAATGAGCAGTTCTTC. It specifies CASSRGLARDNEQFF. The chain couples TRBV7-9 to TRBJ2-1; TRBD2 matches 10 bases. The CDR3 covers 15 residues. V dropped 5 bases and J dropped 5; count of bases not matched to a gene: 6. Germline assignment: CDR1 SEHNR and CDR2 FQNEAQ (reference sequence).

This clone has just a few counts. This chain joins TRBV4-2 and TRBJ2-2; 14 bases are a match to TRBD2. The CDR3 extends over 18 amino acids. CDR1 and CDR2 from the germline V gene are LGHNA and YNFKEQ. The junction had 7 bases not matched to a gene; V was cut back by 1 base and J by 6 bases. The CDR3 nucleotides read TGTGCCAGCAGCCAAGTCGGACTAGCGGGAGGAGTTGCCGGGGAGCTGTTTTTT. This gives the protein CASSQVGLAGGVAGELFF.

This clone was found a few times. J is TRBJ2-7 and V is TRBV19; D remains unclear. CDR3 length equals 14 residues. Germline-derived CDR1 and CDR2 are LNHDA and SQIVND (reference sequence). Trimming took off 0 bases at V and 1 base at J, with 7 bases between the two ends. DNA for the CDR3: TGTGCCAGTAGTATAGAGGGCAGATCCTACGAGCAGTACTTC. Protein: CASSIEGRSYEQYF. The variable domain in full, with the rest retrieved from reference TRBV19 and TRBJ2-7, is DGGITQSPKYLFRKEGQNVTLSCEQNLNHDAMYWYRQDPGQGLRLIYYSQIVNDFQKGDIAEGYSVSREKKESFPLTVTSAQKNPTAFYLCASSIEGRSYEQYFGPGTRLTVT.

CDR3 coding DNA: TGTGCCAGCAGCCCCCCCGAGGGGGTTTCTGGCTACACCTTC. It yields the protein CASSPPEGVSGYTF. This chain joins TRBV14 and TRBJ1-2; tentative D call: TRBD1 (6 bases). This CDR3 is built from 14 residues. Germline values: CDR1 SGHDN, CDR2 FVKESK. V lost 4 bases to trimming and J lost 7 bases, with 16 bases between them. Full variable domain (outside the CDR3, taken from reference TRBV14 and TRBJ1-2): EAGVTQFPSHSVIEKGQTVTLRCDPISGHDNLYWYRRVMGKEIKFLLHFVKESKQDESGMPNNRFLAERTGGTYSTLKVQPAELEDSGVYFCASSPPEGVSGYTFGSGTRLTVV.

In its sample, this clone was seen once. V and J are TRBV19 and TRBJ2-2; 7 bases line up with TRBD2. This CDR3 is built from 16 residues. The germline V gene encodes CDR1 LNHDA and CDR2 SQIVND (reference sequence). V shed 5 bases and J 6 bases; nucleotides not matched to a gene: 12. In DNA, the CDR3 is TGTGCCAGTAGTTCCCTCCGGGACTATCTTTCCGGGGAGCTGTTTTTT. It specifies CASSSLRDYLSGELFF.

Only a few counts were recorded for this clone. This chain uses TRBV7-2 with TRBJ1-5; unclear D gene. V was trimmed by 5 bases and J by 0 bases, leaving 11 bases between them. CDR3 length: 15 residues. Germline CDR1 SGHTA, CDR2 FQGNSA. In DNA form, the CDR3 reads TGTGCCAGCAGCCCGGGCCCTGATAGCAATCAGCCCCAGCATTTT. Protein sequence: CASSPGPDSNQPQHF.

The genes are TRBV3-1 (or the pseudogene TRBV3-2) and TRBJ2-7, with D perhaps matching TRBD1 (6 bases). Looked up from germline, CDR1 is LGHDT and CDR2 is YNNKEL (reference sequence). With 0 bases removed from V and 13 bases from J, the gap between germline ends came to 10 bases. CDR3 size: 11 residues. This chain's CDR3 is CASSQEGASYF. The CDR3 DNA reads TGTGCCAGCAGCCAAGAGGGGGCTAGCTACTTC.

The rearrangement links TRBV9 to TRBJ2-3; TRBD1 matches 9 bases. V trimming: 4 bases; J trimming: 1 base; junction bases outside the gene matches: 4. CDR1 is SGDLS and CDR2 is YYNGEE in the germline V gene. CDR3 length equals 15 residues. CDR3 loop: CASSKTGGGTDTQYF. The CDR3 region has the DNA TGTGCCAGCAGCAAAACAGGGGGCGGCACAGATACGCAGTATTTT. Full variable domain (remainder filled in from reference TRBV9 and TRBJ2-3): DSGVTQTPKHLITATGQRVTLRCSPRSGDLSVYWYQQSLDQGLQFLIQYYNGEERAKGNILERFSAQQFPDLHSELNLSSLELGDSALYFCASSKTGGGTDTQYFGPGTRLTVL.

This clone was observed a single time. The rearrangement links TRBV5-1 to TRBJ1-6; 7 nucleotides align to TRBD1. J lost 8 bases, V lost 6 bases, and 14 bases had no gene match. Germline V CDR1 and CDR2: SGHRS, YFSETQ. CDR3 length: 16 residues. Here the CDR3 reads CASTLGSTGDYSPLHF. The CDR3 DNA is TGCGCCAGCACCCTGGGTAGTACAGGGGATTATTCACCCCTCCACTTT.

The genes are TRBV19 and TRBJ1-5; D might be TRBD1 (5 bases). CDR1 LNHDA and CDR2 SQIVND come from the germline V gene (reference sequence). The V and J ends lost 5 bases and 2 bases respectively, with 13 bases between them. This CDR3 has 15 amino acids. In DNA, the CDR3 is TGTGCCAGTAGTTCCGGCAGGGTGGGCAATCAGCCCCAGCATTTT. Translated, it gives CASSSGRVGNQPQHF.

The chain employs TRBV5-6 and TRBJ2-3, with 8 bases aligning to TRBD2. Germline assignment: CDR1 SGHDT and CDR2 YYEEEE. Losses at the gene ends were 0 bases for V and 0 bases for J; bases not matched to a gene: 6. CDR3 length: 17 amino acids. The CDR3 DNA is TGTGCCAGCAGCTTGGCCCGGCGGGGGGCTAGCACAGATACGCAGTATTTT. Protein sequence: CASSLARRGASTDTQYF.

This clone was counted only a few times. This chain uses TRBV2 with TRBJ2-3; 11 bases are a match to TRBD2. CDR3 length equals 13 residues. Germline loops: CDR1 SNHLY, CDR2 FYNNEI. Germline trimming cut 3 bases from V and 14 bases from J; bases unmatched to any gene: 7. The CDR3 region is CASSDTSGSPPYF. In DNA, the CDR3 is TGTGCCAGCAGTGACACTAGCGGGAGCCCCCCGTATTTT.

J is TRBJ1-1 and V is TRBV3-1 (or the pseudogene TRBV3-2); D is perhaps TRBD1 (5 bases). The length of the CDR3 is 15 residues. The germline V gene encodes CDR1 LGHDT and CDR2 YNNKEL (reference sequence). Trimming removed 2 bases at V and 4 bases at J, with 14 bases between. Written as DNA, the CDR3 is TGTGCCAGCAGCCAACAGATATGGGGGGGCACTGAAGCTTTCTTT. Translation: CASSQQIWGGTEAFF.

The gene calls are TRBV19 and TRBJ1-2, with D possibly being TRBD1 (6 bases). The CDR3 extends over 13 amino acids. Germline-derived CDR1 and CDR2 are LNHDA and SQIVND (reference sequence). V dropped 7 bases and J dropped 7 bases, with 16 bases sitting between them. Here the CDR3 DNA reads TGTGCCAGTACCGATACAGGGTATGGTGGCTACACCTTC. This codes for CASTDTGYGGYTF.

This clone has just one count. V gene TRBV2 combines with J gene TRBJ1-1, with 8 bases identical to TRBD1. The CDR3 sequence is 17 residues long. The V and J ends lost 6 bases and 1 base, in that order; junction bases with no gene match: 13. CDR1 and CDR2 from the germline V gene are SNHLY and FYNNEI. CDR3 sequence (DNA): TGTGCCAGCAGGGACGACAGGGGCTTCGGTGAGAACACTGAAGCTTTCTTT. It codes for CASRDDRGFGENTEAFF.

This clone was detected a few times. This chain uses TRBV5-1 with TRBJ2-7; 7 nucleotides agree with TRBD1. V shed 0 bases, J shed 10 bases, and the junction held 16 bases outside the gene matches. The CDR3 extends over 16 amino acids. Germline V gives CDR1 SGHRS, CDR2 YFSETQ. CDR3 DNA: TGCGCCAGCAGCTTGGTGGACAGGCCCACCCCCAGGGGTCAGTACTTC. Translation gives CASSLVDRPTPRGQYF. Based on the CDR3 plus reference TRBV5-1 and TRBJ2-7, the full variable domain is KAGVTQTPRYLIKTRGQQVTLSCSPISGHRSVSWYQQTPGQGLQFLFEYFSETQRNKGNFPGRFSGRQFSNSRSEMNVSTLELGDSALYLCASSLVDRPTPRGQYFGPGTRLTVT.

The chain recombines TRBV19 with TRBJ2-3, with TRBD2 matching 11 bases. Germline CDR1 and CDR2: LNHDA and SQIVND (reference sequence). V lost 1 base to trimming and J lost 0 bases; unmatched junction nucleotides: 6. This CDR3 contains 18 residues. CDR3 in DNA: TGTGCCAGTAGTATAGGGACTAGCGGGTATCCTAGCACAGATACGCAGTATTTT. Residues: CASSIGTSGYPSTDTQYF.